The 18 T cell receptor beta chains below all came from one sample that was sequenced in a study of cytomegalovirus exposure and HLA in healthy donors. The study ran its PCR with 60 Vbeta and 13 Jbeta primers. The repertoire was sequenced with immunoSEQ multiplex PCR; TCRdb's copy has only in-frame clones and lacks some. The table shows 100,000 to 150,000 clones, with roughly 75% occurring only once. Sequences were obtained from PBMCs. The receptor set was obtained from a man aged 25-45 years in good health and CMV-seronegative.

The chain recombines TRBV6-6 with TRBJ1-1, with TRBD1 matching 7 bases. The J segment lost 1 base and the V segment lost 5 bases, leaving 1 base of the junction unmatched. CDR1 is MNHNY, CDR2 SVGAGI, per germline (reference sequence). The CDR3 length is 13 residues. The CDR3 reads CASSDRENTEAFF. CDR3 bases: TGTGCCAGCAGTGACAGGGAGAACACTGAAGCTTTCTTT.

The chain links TRBV19 to TRBJ2-5, with TRBD1 matching 8 bases. Germline CDR1 is LNHDA and CDR2 is SQIVND (reference sequence). The J segment lost 5 bases and the V segment lost 5 bases, leaving 7 bases of the junction unmatched. The CDR3 runs 14 residues. DNA for the CDR3: TGTGCCAGTAGTTCCCAGGGGGCTGTGGAGACCCAGTACTTC. Its protein is CASSSQGAVETQYF.

This clone was observed a few times. The chain uses TRBV19 and TRBJ1-4; TRBD1 is a possible D gene (5 bases). This CDR3 is 11 amino acids long. The germline V gene has CDR1 LNHDA and CDR2 SQIVND (reference sequence). V lost 4 bases, J lost 13 bases, and 10 bases lay in between. The CDR3 protein is CASSTRQRLFF. The DNA of the CDR3 is TGTGCCAGTAGTACACGACAGAGACTGTTTTTT.

Worth noting for this clone: Other DNA sequences in this specimen translate into the identical CDR3. CDR3 residues: CASSLKTLGEKLFF. DNA for the CDR3: TGTGCCAGCAGCTTAAAGACTCTAGGTGAAAAACTGTTTTTT. The chain has TRBV7-2 and TRBJ1-4; D is undetermined. The V end lost 2 bases, the J end lost 7 bases, and 11 bases lay between the germline ends. The CDR3 contains 14 residues. CDR1 SGHTA and CDR2 FQGNSA come from the germline V gene.

J is TRBJ2-7 and V is TRBV7-8, with D perhaps matching TRBD2 (6 bases). Germline CDR1 SGHVS, CDR2 FQNEAQ. This CDR3 region has 12 residues. Trimming pared 7 bases from V and 2 bases from J, leaving 9 bases between. CDR3 amino acids: CASTEGPYEQYF. The CDR3 DNA follows: TGTGCCAGCACGGAGGGACCCTACGAGCAGTACTTC.

This rearrangement joins TRBV7-2 to TRBJ2-7, with D perhaps matching TRBD2 (5 bases). CDR1 is SGHTA and CDR2 is FQGNSA in the germline V gene. The CDR3 is 12 amino acids. V was trimmed by 5 bases and J by 4 bases, leaving 9 bases between them. CDR3 DNA sequence: TGTGCCAGCAGCCCCCGGGAATACGAGCAGTACTTC. Translated, it gives CASSPREYEQYF.

This chain connects TRBV27 to TRBJ1-5, with D hard to call. Between the trimmed V and J ends, which lost 1 base and 3 bases, there was a span of 13 bases. There are 16 residues in the CDR3. CDR1 and CDR2 (germline): MNHEY, SMNVEV (reference sequence). Written as DNA, the CDR3 is TGTGCCAGCAGTTTATTTAGACAAAACTCCAATCAGCCCCAGCATTTT. Amino acids: CASSLFRQNSNQPQHF.

The CDR3 bases are TGTGCCAGCAGTGAACCCCTACGGGGTACGCAGTATTTT. It encodes CASSEPLRGTQYF. This chain links TRBV2 with TRBJ2-3; TRBD2 might be the D (5 bases). Trimming took off 2 bases at V and 8 bases at J, with 11 bases between the two ends. The CDR3 runs 13 residues. In germline, CDR1 is SNHLY, CDR2 FYNNEI.

This clone was detected only a few times. The chain uses TRBV4-1 and TRBJ1-3, with TRBD1 identical over 7 bases. Germline CDR1 reads MGHRA; CDR2 reads YSYEKL. The CDR3 runs to 15 residues. Losses at the gene ends were 2 bases for V and 8 bases for J; bases not matched to a gene: 9. CDR3 in amino acids: CASSQMGQFAYTIYF. As DNA, the CDR3 is TGCGCCAGCAGCCAAATGGGACAGTTCGCGTACACCATATATTTT.

The chain is built from TRBV9 and TRBJ2-1; D might be TRBD2 (5 bases). V was shortened by 4 bases and J by 4 bases, with 12 bases between the two germline ends. Germline V gene sequence: CDR1 SGDLS, CDR2 YYNGEE. The CDR3 runs to 14 residues. CDR3 nucleotide sequence: TGTGCCAGCAGCCCCCGGACTTCATACAATGAGCAGTTCTTC. This translates into CASSPRTSYNEQFF.

The V and J genes are TRBV6-1 and TRBJ1-6; 7 bases match TRBD1. Germline CDR1 reads MNHNS; CDR2 reads SASEGT. V gave up 8 bases and J gave up 4 bases; unmatched junction bases: 5. The CDR3 covers 14 residues. DNA for the CDR3: TGTGCCAGCGAGCTGGACAGGTATAATTCACCCCTCCACTTT. As protein: CASELDRYNSPLHF.

CDR3 nucleotides: TGTGCCAGCAGCGGACGACAGGGGGCTCATGGCTACACCTTC. It yields the protein CASSGRQGAHGYTF. This chain joins TRBV9 and TRBJ1-2, with 10 nucleotides matching TRBD1. The germline V gene has CDR1 SGDLS and CDR2 YYNGEE. V shed 3 bases and J 6 bases; nucleotides not matched to a gene: 5. This CDR3 is built from 14 residues.

V is TRBV9 and J is TRBJ2-2; 7 bases line up with TRBD2. This CDR3 spans 15 amino acids. V lost 0 bases to trimming and J lost 4 bases; unmatched junction nucleotides: 3. Germline values: CDR1 SGDLS, CDR2 YYNGEE. CDR3 sequence reads: CASSVVGGFTGELFF. The CDR3 coding sequence is TGTGCCAGCAGCGTAGTCGGGGGGTTCACCGGGGAGCTGTTTTTT.

The chain combines TRBV27 with TRBJ1-1; 9 bases align to TRBD1. This CDR3 has 12 amino acids. Looked up from germline, CDR1 is MNHEY and CDR2 is SMNVEV (reference sequence). V dropped 5 bases and J dropped 9; count of bases not matched to a gene: 4. The CDR3 spells CASSGTGGKAFF. CDR3 nucleotide sequence: TGTGCCAGCAGTGGCACAGGGGGCAAAGCTTTCTTT.

The V and J genes are TRBV18 and TRBJ1-5, with TRBD1 as a possible D gene (6 bases). The CDR3 spans 17 residues. The V gene's germline CDR1 is KGHSH and CDR2 LQKENI. V was clipped by 3 bases and J by 2 bases, with 17 bases between them. For the CDR3, the DNA is TGTGCCAGCTCACCGGCGTCTATAAGGACAGGCAATCAGCCCCAGCATTTT. Translation gives CASSPASIRTGNQPQHF.

The V gene is TRBV7-9, the J gene TRBJ1-6, with 9 bases identical to TRBD1. The ends lost 4 bases at V and 10 bases at J; junction bases unmatched: 8. The length of the CDR3 is 15 residues. Germline CDR1 reads SEHNR; CDR2 reads FQNEAQ (reference sequence). CDR3 loop: CASSYMGQGDSPLHF. In DNA, the CDR3 is TGTGCCAGCAGCTATATGGGACAGGGTGACTCACCCCTCCACTTT.

This clone was detected only once. The V and J genes are TRBV15 and TRBJ1-2, with TRBD1 matching over 8 bases. Per germline, CDR1 LNHNV and CDR2 YYDKDF (reference sequence). The CDR3 is made up of 17 amino acids. The ends lost 4 bases at V and 5 bases at J; junction bases unmatched: 15. CDR3 loop: CATSKPGGGSISYGYTF. As DNA, the CDR3 is TGTGCCACCAGCAAACCAGGGGGCGGCTCGATTTCGTATGGCTACACCTTC.

The chain carries TRBV4-1 and TRBJ1-4; 7 nucleotides align to TRBD1. The V segment lost 3 bases and the J segment 4 bases; nucleotides outside the gene matches: 8. The CDR3 loop spans 16 amino acids. Germline-derived CDR1 and CDR2 are MGHRA and YSYEKL. The CDR3 nucleotides read TGCGCCAGCAGCCATCCCGGACAGGCTCATAATGAAAAACTGTTTTTT. Its translation is CASSHPGQAHNEKLFF.